The TCR beta chain described here comes from a study of shared clonotypes between healthy human individuals. Assay used: immunoSEQ multiplex PCR; TCRdb lists only in-frame clones, some missing. The top ten clones hold roughly 0.14% of a sample with millions of clones, more than 80% of them seen once. The length of the CDR3 is 16 residues. This clone was picked up one time. Sample: naive CD4+ T cells sorted from blood. Subset here: CD45RA+ positively selected. The chain has TRBV21-1 and TRBJ2-3; the table's D call TRBD1 went unverified against the DNA. TRBV21-1 is listed as a pseudogene. The TCR sequence derives from a man younger than 30 in good health. CDR3 sequence reads: CASSTGRGRVADTQYF. The CDR3, as DNA: TGTGCCAGCAGCACCGGCAGGGGGCGGGTGGCAGATACGCAGTATTTT.